These 8 T cell receptor beta chains were all obtained from the same sample, sequenced in a study of T-cell reconstitution after alpha-beta-depleted transplantation in children. Unique molecular identifiers were incorporated during preparation of the TCRbeta library. TCRdb reprocessed the PCR reads via MiXCR and lists one record per CDR3 protein. The table lists approximately 300,000 distinct CDR3 sequences, around a tenth of them singletons. Material: peripheral blood, obtained 180 days after TCRalphabeta/CD19-depleted stem cell transplant. The receptors stem from a male patient aged 2 to 9 who had a stem cell transplant for chronic granulomatous disease, so the T cells may come from the graft donor.

This chain links TRBV30 with TRBJ2-7, with 10 bases aligning to TRBD2. The CDR3 extends over 12 amino acids. The V gene's germline CDR1 is GTSNPN and CDR2 SVGIG (reference sequence). CDR3 nucleotides: TGTGCACTCACTAGCGGGACTTACGAGCAGTACTTC. Amino acid sequence: CALTSGTYEQYF.

Comment on this clonotype: This may come from a read error, since a much larger clone is one base off. V and J are TRBV15 and TRBJ2-7; 9 bases align to TRBD1. The CDR3 length is 16 residues. Germline CDR1 and CDR2: LNHNV and YYDKDF (reference sequence). Written as DNA, the CDR3 is TGTGCCACCAGCAGAGATGGGGACAGGGTCCAGTACGAGCAGTCCTTC. It translates to CATSRDGDRVQYEQSF.

As for this clonotype: A much larger clone lies a single base off, so this may be a read error. The chain has TRBV29-1 and TRBJ1-1; 7 positions match TRBD1. V shed 2 bases and J 7 bases; nucleotides not matched to a gene: 7. The CDR3 is made up of 13 amino acids. Germline V gene sequence: CDR1 SQVTM, CDR2 ANQGSEA. The CDR3 reads CSVETTGFFEAFF. The CDR3 nucleotides read TGCAGCGTTGAAACGACAGGGTTCTTTGAAGCTTTCTTT.

This clonotype was seen repeatedly, ten times or more. The V gene is TRBV20-1, the J gene TRBJ2-7, with D perhaps TRBD2 (6 bases). The germline V gene has CDR1 DFQATT and CDR2 SNEGSKA (reference sequence). V gave up 3 bases and J gave up 7 bases, with 16 bases separating them. This CDR3 has 13 residues. The CDR3: CSARTDMEGEQYF. The CDR3 region has the DNA TGCAGTGCTAGGACGGACATGGAGGGTGAGCAGTACTTC.

This clonotype was picked up many times. V and J are TRBV6-5 and TRBJ2-5; D possibly corresponds to TRBD2 (5 bases). Germline V lookup: CDR1 MNHEY, CDR2 SVGAGI. Trimming pared 0 bases from V and 0 bases from J, leaving 11 bases between. CDR3 length: 16 amino acids. CDR3 DNA: TGTGCCAGCAGTTACTCTCCCAGGAGGAACCAAGAGACCCAGTACTTC. Translating it yields CASSYSPRRNQETQYF.

Ten or more counts support this clonotype. The V call is TRBV20-1, the J call TRBJ2-7; 9 positions match TRBD2. Germline V gene lookup returns CDR1 DFQATT and CDR2 SNEGSKA (reference sequence). There are 15 residues in the CDR3. The V gene end was trimmed by 0 bases and the J gene end by 7 bases; junction bases not matched to a gene: 10. The CDR3 bases are TGCAGTGCTAGAGATCAAGCGGGGGGTTTAATGGAGCAGTACTTC. Its translation: CSARDQAGGLMEQYF.

This clonotype was seen ten or more times. The chain employs TRBV3-1 and TRBJ2-3; TRBD2 matches at 13 bases. Germline V lookup: CDR1 LGHDT, CDR2 YNNKEL (reference sequence). V was clipped by 4 bases and J by 0 bases; unmatched bases: 4. This CDR3 comprises 17 residues. The CDR3 sequence is CASSLRLAGGSTDTQYF. For the CDR3, the DNA is TGTGCCAGCAGCCTCCGACTAGCGGGAGGAAGCACAGATACGCAGTATTTT.

The V and J genes are TRBV12-3 or TRBV12-4 and TRBJ2-3; D is perhaps TRBD1 (5 bases). Trimming removed 5 bases at V and 3 bases at J, with 15 bases between. CDR3 length equals 15 residues. The DNA for the CDR3 is TGTGCCAGCAGTCACCGACAGTCGGAGACAGATACGCAGTATTTT. Translating it yields CASSHRQSETDTQYF.